This T cell receptor (beta chain) was recovered during a study of patients and donors after allogeneic stem cell transplantation (dated by TCRdb to 2018 to 2021). The receptor library was made with RT-PCR. The sequencing machine was a NextSeq 550. TCRdb passed the public sequencing reads through fastp at Q25 and MiXCR, retaining productive beta sequences. Each record represents a unique CDR3 protein, reported with the most common genes and DNA among its rows. For this sample there are more than 850,000 distinct CDR3 sequences; approximately 19% appear just once. The ten largest clones take up roughly 6% of the sample. A note on this clonotype: Its antigen is not yet known. Nothing much larger sits one base from this clone, and base qualities are not available.

The junction carries 13 bases between V and J, which are trimmed by 9 bases and 7 bases respectively. CDR1 LNHDA and CDR2 SQIVND are derived from the germline V gene (reference sequence). The CDR3 starts with the cysteine, ends with the phenylalanine, and has 12 residues. This entry keeps only the CDR3 DNA: 36 bases, framed from base 1. This sequence uses TRBV19 and TRBJ1-5, with the D gene not confidently named. Material: blood, either unsorted or a sorted T cell fraction (not recorded which). This clonotype was sampled from a human donor who was either an allogeneic HSCT recipient or a stem cell or donor lymphocyte infusion donor (not recorded which). It is not recorded whose cells these are; they may come from a transplant donor. At the DNA level, the sequence is TGTGCCAGCCACTACGGGAAGCAGCCCCAGCATTTT. This translates into CASHYGKQPQHF.